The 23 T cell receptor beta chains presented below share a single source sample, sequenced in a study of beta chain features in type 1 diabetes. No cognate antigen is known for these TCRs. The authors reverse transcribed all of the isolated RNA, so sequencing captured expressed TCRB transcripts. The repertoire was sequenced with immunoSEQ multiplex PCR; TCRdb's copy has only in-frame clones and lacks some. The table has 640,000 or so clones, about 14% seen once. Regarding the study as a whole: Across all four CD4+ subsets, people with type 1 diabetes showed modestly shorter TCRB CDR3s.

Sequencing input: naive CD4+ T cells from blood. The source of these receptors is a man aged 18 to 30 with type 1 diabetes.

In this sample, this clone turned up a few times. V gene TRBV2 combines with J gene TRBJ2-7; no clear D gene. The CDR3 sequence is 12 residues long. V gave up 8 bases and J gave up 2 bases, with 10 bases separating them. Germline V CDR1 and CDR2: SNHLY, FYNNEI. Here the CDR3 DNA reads TGTGCCAGCCTGGAACAGCCCTACGAGCAGTACTTC. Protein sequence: CASLEQPYEQYF.

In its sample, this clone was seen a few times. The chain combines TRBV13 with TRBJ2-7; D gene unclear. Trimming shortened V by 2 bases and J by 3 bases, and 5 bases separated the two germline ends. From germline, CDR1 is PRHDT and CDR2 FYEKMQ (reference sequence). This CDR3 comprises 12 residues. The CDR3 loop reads CASSLRDYEQYF. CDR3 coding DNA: TGTGCCAGCAGCTTAAGGGACTACGAGCAGTACTTC.

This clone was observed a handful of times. CDR3 amino acids: CASSFASGGAPYEQYF. DNA of the CDR3: TGTGCCAGCAGCTTTGCGAGCGGGGGTGCACCCTACGAGCAGTACTTC. The chain joins TRBV5-4 to TRBJ2-7, with 8 bases fitting TRBD2. From germline, CDR1 is SGHNT and CDR2 YYREEE (reference sequence). V dropped 2 bases and J dropped 2; count of bases not matched to a gene: 9. The CDR3 has 16 residues.

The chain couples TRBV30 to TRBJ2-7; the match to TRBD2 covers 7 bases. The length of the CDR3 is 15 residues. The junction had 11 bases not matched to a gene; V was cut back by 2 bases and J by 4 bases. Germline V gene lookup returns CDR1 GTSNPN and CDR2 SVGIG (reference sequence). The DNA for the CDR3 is TGTGCCTGGAGTCCAAGCGGGGCCCCACCTTACGAGCAGTACTTC. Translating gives CAWSPSGAPPYEQYF.

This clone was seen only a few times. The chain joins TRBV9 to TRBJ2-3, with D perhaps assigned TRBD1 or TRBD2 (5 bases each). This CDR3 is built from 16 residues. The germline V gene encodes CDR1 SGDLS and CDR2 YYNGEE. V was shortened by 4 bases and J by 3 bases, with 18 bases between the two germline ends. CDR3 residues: CASSLRDPEATDTQYF. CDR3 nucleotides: TGTGCCAGCAGCCTCCGGGACCCCGAGGCGACAGATACGCAGTATTTT.

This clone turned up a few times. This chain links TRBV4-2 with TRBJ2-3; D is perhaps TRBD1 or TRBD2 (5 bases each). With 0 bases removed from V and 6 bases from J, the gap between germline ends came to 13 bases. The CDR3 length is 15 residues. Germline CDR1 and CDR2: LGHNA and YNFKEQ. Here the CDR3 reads CASSQDRGDEDTQYF. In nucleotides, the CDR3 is TGTGCCAGCAGCCAAGATCGAGGGGATGAGGATACGCAGTATTTT.

Written as DNA, the CDR3 is TGTGCCAGCAGCTTAGGTTCAAGTAATGAGCAGTACTTC. Protein product: CASSLGSSNEQYF. The rearrangement uses TRBV7-2 and TRBJ2-7, with D unclear. This CDR3 region has 13 residues. CDR1 is SGHTA, CDR2 FQGNSA, per germline. Trimming took off 1 base at V and 7 bases at J, with 11 bases between the two ends.

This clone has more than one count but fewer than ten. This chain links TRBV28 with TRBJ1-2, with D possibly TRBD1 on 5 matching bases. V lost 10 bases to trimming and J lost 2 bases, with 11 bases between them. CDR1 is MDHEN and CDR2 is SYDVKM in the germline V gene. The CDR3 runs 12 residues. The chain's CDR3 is CATVNRNYGYTF. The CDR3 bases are TGTGCCACCGTTAACAGGAACTATGGCTACACCTTC.

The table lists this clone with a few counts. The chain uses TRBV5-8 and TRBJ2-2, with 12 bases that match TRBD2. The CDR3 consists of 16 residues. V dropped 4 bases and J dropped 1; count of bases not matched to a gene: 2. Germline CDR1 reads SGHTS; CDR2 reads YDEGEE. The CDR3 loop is CASSPGLAGNTGELFF. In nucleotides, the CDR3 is TGTGCCAGCAGCCCGGGACTAGCGGGGAACACCGGGGAGCTGTTTTTT. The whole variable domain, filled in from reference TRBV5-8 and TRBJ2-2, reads EAGVTQSPTHLIKTRGQQATLRCSPISGHTSVYWYQQALGLGLQFLLWYDEGEERNRGNFPPRFSGRQFPNYSSELNVNALELEDSALYLCASSPGLAGNTGELFFGEGSRLTVL.

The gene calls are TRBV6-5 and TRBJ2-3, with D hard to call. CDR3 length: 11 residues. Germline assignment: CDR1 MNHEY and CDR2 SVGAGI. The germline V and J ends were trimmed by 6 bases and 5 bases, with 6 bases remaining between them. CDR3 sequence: CASSLEDTQYF. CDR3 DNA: TGTGCCAGCAGCCTCGAAGATACGCAGTATTTT.

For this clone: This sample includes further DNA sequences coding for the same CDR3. For the CDR3, the DNA is TGTGCCAGCAGCCCCACCGGTGGGAGAGGGGTCGGAGAGCTGTTTTTT. It yields the protein CASSPTGGRGVGELFF. V and J are TRBV4-2 and TRBJ2-2; either TRBD1 or TRBD2 may supply D (5 bases each). This CDR3 is built from 16 residues. V was pared by 4 bases and J by 11 bases, with 23 bases between. CDR1 is LGHNA and CDR2 is YNFKEQ in the germline V gene.

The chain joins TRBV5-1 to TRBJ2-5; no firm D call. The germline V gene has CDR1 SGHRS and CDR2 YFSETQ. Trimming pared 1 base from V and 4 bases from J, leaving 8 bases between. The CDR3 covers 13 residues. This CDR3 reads CASSLFLAETQYF. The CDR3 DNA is TGCGCCAGCAGCTTGTTTTTAGCAGAGACCCAGTACTTC.

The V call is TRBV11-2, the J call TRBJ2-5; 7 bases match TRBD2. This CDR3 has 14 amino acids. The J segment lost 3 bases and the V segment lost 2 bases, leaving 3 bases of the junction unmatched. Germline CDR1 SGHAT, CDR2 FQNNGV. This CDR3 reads CASSLSLAEETQYF. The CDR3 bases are TGTGCCAGCAGCTTATCCCTAGCGGAAGAGACCCAGTACTTC.

The CDR3 sequence is CASSFGPSEQYF. For the CDR3, the DNA is TGTGCCAGCTCATTTGGTCCGTCCGAGCAGTACTTC. The chain uses TRBV18 and TRBJ2-7; no firm D call. There are 12 residues in the CDR3. The V end lost 5 bases, the J end lost 6 bases, and 11 bases lay between the germline ends. Germline V CDR1 and CDR2: KGHSH, LQKENI.

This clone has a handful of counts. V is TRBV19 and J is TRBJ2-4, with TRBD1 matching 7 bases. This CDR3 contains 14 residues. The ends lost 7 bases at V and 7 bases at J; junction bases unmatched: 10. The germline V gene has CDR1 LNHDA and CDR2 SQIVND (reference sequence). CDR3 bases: TGTGCCAGTACCACAGACAGGGTTGATAACATTCAGTACTTC. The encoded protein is CASTTDRVDNIQYF.

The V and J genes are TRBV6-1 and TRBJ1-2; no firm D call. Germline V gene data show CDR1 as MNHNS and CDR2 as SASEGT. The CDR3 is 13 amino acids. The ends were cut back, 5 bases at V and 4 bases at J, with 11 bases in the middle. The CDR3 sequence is CASSLDGPYGYTF. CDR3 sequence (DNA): TGTGCCAGCAGTTTAGACGGACCCTATGGCTACACCTTC.

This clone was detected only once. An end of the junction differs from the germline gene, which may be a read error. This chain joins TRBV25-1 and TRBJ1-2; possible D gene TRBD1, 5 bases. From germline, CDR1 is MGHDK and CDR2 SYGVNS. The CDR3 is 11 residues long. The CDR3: CASSEDRGYAF. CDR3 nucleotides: TGTGCCAGCAGTGAAGACAGAGGCTACGCCTTC.

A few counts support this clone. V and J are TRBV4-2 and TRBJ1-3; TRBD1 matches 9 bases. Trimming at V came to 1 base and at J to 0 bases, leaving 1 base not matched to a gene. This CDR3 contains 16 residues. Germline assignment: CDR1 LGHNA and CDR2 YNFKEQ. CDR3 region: CASSQGTGDSGNTIYF. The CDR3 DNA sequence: TGTGCCAGCAGCCAAGGGACAGGGGACTCTGGAAACACCATATATTTT.

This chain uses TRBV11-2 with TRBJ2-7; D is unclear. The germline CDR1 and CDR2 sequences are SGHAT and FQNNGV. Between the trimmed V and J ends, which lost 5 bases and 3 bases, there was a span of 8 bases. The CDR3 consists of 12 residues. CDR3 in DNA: TGTGCCAGCAGCCCGATTAGCTACGAGCAGTACTTC. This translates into CASSPISYEQYF.

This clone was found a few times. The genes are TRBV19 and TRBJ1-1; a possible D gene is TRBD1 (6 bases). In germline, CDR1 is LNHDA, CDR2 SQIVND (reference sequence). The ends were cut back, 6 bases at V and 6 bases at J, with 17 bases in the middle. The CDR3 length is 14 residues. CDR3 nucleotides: TGTGCCAGTAGCAATGACAGGATAGGCGCTGAAGCTTTCTTT. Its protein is CASSNDRIGAEAFF.

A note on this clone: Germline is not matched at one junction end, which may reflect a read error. The CDR3 protein is CASSEAGDGVGF. DNA of the CDR3: TGTGCCAGCAGTGAAGCGGGGGACGGCGTAGGCTTC. J is TRBJ2-7 and V is TRBV2, with D perhaps given as TRBD1 or TRBD2 (5 bases each). The length of the CDR3 is 12 residues. The V gene's germline CDR1 is SNHLY and CDR2 FYNNEI.

The CDR3 sequence: CASPPRQGRSTEAFF. The CDR3 nucleotides read TGTGCCAGCCCTCCTCGACAGGGCCGATCGACTGAAGCTTTCTTT. The rearrangement uses TRBV27 and TRBJ1-1, with 7 bases matching TRBD1. The ends lost 8 bases at V and 5 bases at J; junction bases unmatched: 14. The CDR3 covers 15 residues. CDR1 and CDR2 (germline): MNHEY, SMNVEV (reference sequence).

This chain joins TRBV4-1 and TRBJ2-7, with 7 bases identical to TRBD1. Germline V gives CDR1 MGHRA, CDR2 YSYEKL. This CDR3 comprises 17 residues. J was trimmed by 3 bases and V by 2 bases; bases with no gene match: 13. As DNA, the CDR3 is TGCGCCAGCAGCCAATTTAAAGGGGGCAAATCAATCTACGAGCAGTACTTC. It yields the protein CASSQFKGGKSIYEQYF.